This is a list of T cell receptor beta chains from one sample in a study of T cells in Graves' hyperthyroidism and ophthalmopathy. TCRdb recomputed calls from the multiplex PCR reads with MiXCR, one row per CDR3 protein. Of under 350,000 distinct CDR3 sequences in the sample, roughly 13% were seen once. Material: blood. These receptors all stem from a woman between 40 and 50 years old with Graves' ophthalmopathy. Each CDR3 is given with its conserved first and last residue. A D gene is named only where the DNA matches it firmly. Part of the rows lack a size; the others show once, few, many or a class for expanded clones.

>15|TRBJ1-1|TRBV28|.|.
TGTGCCAGCAGTTTAGGGGGGACCTGGTACACTGAAGCTTTCTTT
CASSLGGTWYTEAFF
>14|TRBJ1-5|TRBV7-2|many|.
TGTGCCAGCAGCTTACGGAAAGACAATCAGCCCCAGCATTTT
CASSLRKDNQPQHF
>17|TRBJ2-7|TRBV27|.|.
TGTGCCAGCGGATATGGCCGAAGGGAGGTGGAAATCTACGAGCAGTACTTC
CASGYGRREVEIYEQYF
>14|TRBJ1-1|TRBV6-5|many|.
TGTGCCAGCAGTTACCGAGGAGGGGGCACTGAAGCTTTCTTT
CASSYRGGGTEAFF
>16|TRBJ2-1|TRBV10-1|.|TRBD2
TGCGCCAGCAGTGACCTAGCGGGAGAGTTATACAATGGGCAGTTCTTC
CASSDLAGELYNGQFF
>13|TRBJ2-7|TRBV27|many|TRBD1
TGTGCCAGCAGTGGGACAGGGCTCTACGAGCAGTACTTC
CASSGTGLYEQYF
>15|TRBJ2-3|TRBV11-2|many|TRBD2
TGTGCCAGCAGCTTTTCCGGGGGGACCGCAGATACGCAGTATTTT
CASSFSGGTADTQYF
>18|TRBJ2-1|TRBV25-1|many|TRBD2
TGTGCCAGCAGCCCCCCGGGGACTAGCGGGAGTACCTACAATGAGCAGTTCTTC
CASSPPGTSGSTYNEQFF
>16|TRBJ1-5|TRBV15|few|TRBD1
TGTGCCACCAGCAGAGAGGGACAGGGGTACAATCAGCCCCAGCATTTT
CATSREGQGYNQPQHF
>15|TRBJ1-4|TRBV28|.|.
TGTGCCAGCAGTCCCCCATATGCAACTAATGAAAAACTGTTTTTT
CASSPPYATNEKLFF
>14|TRBJ1-1|TRBV3-1|.|.
TGTGCCAGTTCTACAGGAAACATGAACACTGAAGCTTTCTTT
CASSTGNMNTEAFF
>18|TRBJ2-6|TRBV20-1|.|.
TGCAGTGCCCGTGGCTCAGGACAGCTCCGCTCTGGGGCCAACGTCCTGACTTTC
CSARGSGQLRSGANVLTF
>12|TRBJ1-2|TRBV2|.|.
TGTGCCAGCAGTGGGGACGTATGGGGCTACACCTTC
CASSGDVWGYTF
>14|TRBJ2-7|TRBV28|.|.
TGTGCCAGCAGTACCACGGCCCTCTCCTACGAGCAGTACTTC
CASSTTALSYEQYF
>15|TRBJ2-1|TRBV7-9|.|.
TGTGCCAGCAGCTTATCAGGGAACCAGTACAATGAGCAGTTCTTC
CASSLSGNQYNEQFF
>16|TRBJ2-1|TRBV5-1|.|.
TGCGCCAGCAGCTTGGCGGGGGGCAACGTCTACAATGAGCAGTTCTTC
CASSLAGGNVYNEQFF
>15|TRBJ1-5|TRBV5-1|few|.
TGCGCCAGCAGCTTGGACGGAGGGTTCAATCAGCCCCAGCATTTT
CASSLDGGFNQPQHF